A single sample gave rise to the 28 T cell receptor beta chains below, sequenced in a study of T cells in Graves' hyperthyroidism and ophthalmopathy. TCR beta CDR3 regions were amplified from RNA. RT-PCR in the first round (using the HTBI primer set) targeted the TCR CDR3. TCRdb itself ran the multiplex PCR reads through MiXCR, one entry per CDR3 protein. The table shows about 290,000 distinct CDR3 sequences, with roughly 13% occurring only once. The sample was blood. These receptors came from a woman aged 35 to 49 with Graves' hyperthyroidism.

Ten or more counts support this clonotype. The chain employs TRBV2 and TRBJ2-1; TRBD2 aligns across 14 bases. Germline V gene data show CDR1 as SNHLY and CDR2 as FYNNEI. The CDR3 runs 17 residues. J lost 8 bases, V lost 8 bases, and 14 bases had no gene match. CDR3 sequence reads: CASWRGSGLAGGYEQFF. The CDR3 nucleotides are TGTGCCAGCTGGCGGGGTTCCGGACTAGCGGGAGGTTATGAGCAGTTCTTC. Together with reference TRBV2 and TRBJ2-1, the CDR3 gives the full variable domain: EPEVTQTPSHQVTQMGQEVILRCVPISNHLYFYWYRQILGQKVEFLVSFYNNEISEKSEIFDDQFSVERPDGSNFTLKIRSTKLEDSAMYFCASWRGSGLAGGYEQFFGPGTRLTVL.

CDR3 protein: CASSLGDGGIESQHF. Here the CDR3 DNA reads TGTGCCAGCAGCTTGGGGGACGGGGGCATTGAGTCCCAGCATTTT. This chain joins TRBV5-5 and TRBJ1-5; D perhaps matches TRBD1 (6 bases). Germline V gene lookup returns CDR1 SGHKS and CDR2 YYEKEE (reference sequence). The CDR3 totals 15 residues. With 0 bases removed from V and 11 bases from J, the gap between germline ends came to 18 bases.

In this sample, this clonotype turned up many times. The rearrangement joins TRBV7-8 to TRBJ2-3, with 7 bases matching TRBD2. The CDR3 contains 16 residues. Germline values: CDR1 SGHVS, CDR2 FQNEAQ. The J segment lost 0 bases and the V segment lost 1 base, leaving 4 bases of the junction unmatched. The CDR3 nucleotides read TGTGCCAGCAGCTTAGAAGGCGGGAGAAGCACAGATACGCAGTATTTT. Translation gives CASSLEGGRSTDTQYF.

The V call is TRBV12-3 or TRBV12-4, the J call TRBJ2-7; 9 bases fit TRBD2. V gave up 5 bases and J gave up 2 bases; unmatched junction bases: 4. This CDR3 has 14 residues. The DNA of the CDR3 is TGTGCCAGCAGTCTGGTAGCGGGAGCCTACGAGCAGTACTTC. Translation gives CASSLVAGAYEQYF.

This clonotype was seen repeatedly, ten times or more. The V gene is TRBV7-6, the J gene TRBJ2-1, with 9 bases that match TRBD2. The V gene end was trimmed by 1 base and the J gene end by 6 bases; junction bases not matched to a gene: 7. The CDR3 spans 16 residues. Germline V CDR1 and CDR2: SGHVS, FNYEAQ. The DNA of the CDR3 is TGTGCCAGCAGCTTAGGTAGCGGGAGTCAACGCAATGAGCAGTTCTTC. This gives the protein CASSLGSGSQRNEQFF.

This clonotype was detected many times. The chain couples TRBV6-5 to TRBJ1-4; D not certain. V lost 0 bases and J 6 bases, leaving 11 bases between the germline ends. The CDR3 consists of 15 residues. Looked up from germline, CDR1 is MNHEY and CDR2 is SVGAGI. The CDR3 reads CASSYSIGLDEKLFF. The DNA of the CDR3 is TGTGCCAGCAGTTACTCGATTGGGCTCGATGAAAAACTGTTTTTT.

This clonotype has a count of ten or more. V usage is TRBV3-1 and J usage is TRBJ2-7; perhaps TRBD1 as D (6 bases). V dropped 6 bases and J dropped 3 bases, with 15 bases sitting between them. CDR1 is LGHDT, CDR2 YNNKEL, per germline (reference sequence). The CDR3 runs to 14 residues. DNA of the CDR3: TGTGCCAGCAGTGACAGGTTAAAGAGCTACGAGCAGTACTTC. This codes for CASSDRLKSYEQYF.

At least ten counts were recorded for this clonotype. The rearrangement uses TRBV2 and TRBJ1-2; D perhaps matches TRBD1 (5 bases). The V and J ends lost 8 bases and 4 bases respectively, with 20 bases between them. The germline gives CDR1 SNHLY, CDR2 FYNNEI. This CDR3 region has 15 residues. The CDR3 protein is CASGAAGAQGYGYTF. The CDR3 region has the DNA TGTGCCAGCGGAGCGGCAGGAGCCCAGGGCTATGGCTACACCTTC. Looking up the rest from reference TRBV2 and TRBJ1-2 gives the full variable domain: EPEVTQTPSHQVTQMGQEVILRCVPISNHLYFYWYRQILGQKVEFLVSFYNNEISEKSEIFDDQFSVERPDGSNFTLKIRSTKLEDSAMYFCASGAAGAQGYGYTFGSGTRLTVV.

This clonotype was seen a handful of times. This chain joins TRBV18 and TRBJ1-1; no definite D call. The germline CDR1 and CDR2 sequences are KGHSH and LQKENI. V lost 3 bases and J lost 0, with 14 bases in between. This CDR3 comprises 16 residues. The CDR3 nucleotides read TGTGCCAGCTCACCCCCCACAGTTCAAGTGAACACTGAAGCTTTCTTT. As protein: CASSPPTVQVNTEAFF.

The chain links TRBV24-1 to TRBJ2-1; D tentatively reads TRBD1 or TRBD2 (6 bases each). In germline, CDR1 is KGHDR, CDR2 SFDVKD. This CDR3 contains 15 residues. V was shortened by 4 bases and J by 10 bases, with 19 bases between the two germline ends. In nucleotides, the CDR3 is TGTGCCACCAGTGACCCCAGGGGACTGGGCCGGGAGCAGTTCTTC. Translation: CATSDPRGLGREQFF.

This clonotype was detected ten times or more. The chain carries TRBV20-1 and TRBJ2-3; 11 bases map to TRBD2. J lost 2 bases, V lost 7 bases, and 20 bases had no gene match. Germline V gene data show CDR1 as DFQATT and CDR2 as SNEGSKA (reference sequence). This CDR3 has 19 residues. CDR3 sequence reads: CSVQPGLAALRGITDTQYF. The DNA for the CDR3 is TGCAGTGTCCAGCCGGGACTAGCGGCCCTCCGGGGAATCACAGATACGCAGTATTTT.

This clonotype came up many times. The chain is built from TRBV5-4 and TRBJ2-7; 7 nucleotides align to TRBD2. Germline CDR1 is SGHNT and CDR2 is YYREEE (reference sequence). This CDR3 region has 15 residues. Trimming took 5 bases from V and 3 from J; bases not matched to a gene: 11. CDR3 in DNA: TGTGCCAGCAGTGAGGCAAGGACGGGAGGCTACGAGCAGTACTTC. This codes for CASSEARTGGYEQYF.

This clonotype was found many times. The chain recombines TRBV20-1 with TRBJ1-5; 7 bases map to TRBD1. Unmatched junction bases numbered 7, after V lost 4 bases and J lost 7 bases. The CDR3 runs to 13 residues. Germline assignment: CDR1 DFQATT and CDR2 SNEGSKA (reference sequence). The CDR3 region is CSATTTGKQPQHF. The CDR3 DNA is TGCAGTGCTACCACGACAGGGAAGCAGCCCCAGCATTTT.

This chain connects TRBV27 to TRBJ2-6, with D unresolved. Germline V CDR1 and CDR2: MNHEY, SMNVEV (reference sequence). The CDR3 is 16 amino acids. Trimming removed 5 bases at V and 4 bases at J, with 15 bases between. CDR3 residues: CASSEVGYAGANVLTF. CDR3 sequence (DNA): TGTGCCAGCAGTGAGGTAGGGTACGCCGGGGCCAACGTCCTGACTTTC.

This clonotype was counted at least ten times. The chain couples TRBV10-3 to TRBJ2-1; 10 bases are a match to TRBD2. This CDR3 is 16 amino acids long. Looked up from germline, CDR1 is ENHRY and CDR2 is SYGVKD. Losses at the gene ends were 3 bases for V and 3 bases for J; bases not matched to a gene: 5. The CDR3 is CAISDPSGRIYNEQFF. CDR3 DNA: TGTGCCATCAGTGACCCTAGCGGGAGAATCTACAATGAGCAGTTCTTC.

This clonotype occurred many times. V is TRBV3-1 and J is TRBJ1-4; 7 positions match TRBD1. The trim removed 5 bases at V and 7 bases at J, leaving 10 bases unmatched. The length of the CDR3 is 15 residues. The germline V gene has CDR1 LGHDT and CDR2 YNNKEL (reference sequence). The CDR3 DNA reads TGTGCCAGCAGCGACGGACAGGCTCGAAGTGAAAAACTGTTTTTT. As protein: CASSDGQARSEKLFF.

In this sample, this clonotype turned up many times. The V and J genes are TRBV11-2 and TRBJ2-1, with D maybe TRBD1 (5 bases). V gave up 7 bases and J gave up 7 bases, with 17 bases separating them. The germline CDR1 and CDR2 sequences are SGHAT and FQNNGV. The CDR3 spans 14 residues. This CDR3 is CASTLGQGLNEQFF. As DNA, the CDR3 is TGTGCCAGCACCCTAGGGCAGGGCTTGAATGAGCAGTTCTTC.

This clonotype was counted a few times. This chain joins TRBV5-4 and TRBJ2-1, with 13 bases identical to TRBD2. The CDR3 contains 18 residues. V lost 5 bases to trimming and J lost 0 bases; unmatched junction nucleotides: 8. Germline CDR1 and CDR2: SGHNT and YYREEE (reference sequence). This chain's CDR3 is CASRQTSGRASSYNEQFF. CDR3 sequence (DNA): TGTGCCAGCAGGCAAACTAGCGGGAGGGCTAGCTCCTACAATGAGCAGTTCTTC.

With respect to this clonotype: The junction departs from the called germline gene at one end, perhaps through a read error. The chain carries TRBV18 and TRBJ2-7; 7 bases agree with TRBD2. Per germline, CDR1 KGHSH and CDR2 LQKENI. CDR3 length: 13 residues. The DNA of the CDR3 is TGTGCCAGCTCACCGGGAGGGGACTACGGGCAGTACTTC. Its protein product is CASSPGGDYGQYF.

This clonotype was counted ten times or more. J is TRBJ2-2 and V is TRBV28, with unresolved D. CDR3 length: 14 amino acids. Germline V CDR1 and CDR2: MDHEN, SYDVKM. The V end was cut by 5 bases, the J end by 0 bases, with 7 bases between. In DNA, the CDR3 is TGTGCCAGCAGTCTTTCAACGAACACCGGGGAGCTGTTTTTT. Amino acid sequence: CASSLSTNTGELFF.

To note about this clonotype: The CDR3 does not close with the conserved phenylalanine or tryptophan, likely indicating a read error. This sequence joins TRBV20-1 and TRBJ2-1; 9 bases are a match to TRBD1. The CDR3 extends over 13 amino acids. Germline CDR1 reads DFQATT; CDR2 reads SNEGSKA (reference sequence). The CDR3 DNA sequence: TGCAGCGTTGGACAGGGGCGCTCCAATGGGCAGTTCGTC. It translates to CSVGQGRSNGQFV.

The chain combines TRBV6-4 with TRBJ2-1, with 9 bases that match TRBD2. The CDR3 loop spans 14 amino acids. The germline gives CDR1 MRHNA, CDR2 SNTAGT. V lost 4 bases to trimming and J lost 8 bases; unmatched junction nucleotides: 6. CDR3 DNA: TGTGCCAGCAGTGTGCGCGGGAGGGTCGATGAGCAGTTCTTC. Amino acid sequence: CASSVRGRVDEQFF.

For this clonotype: This may come from a read error, since a much larger clone is one base off. The gene calls are TRBV28 and TRBJ2-5; D is ambiguous. The germline V gene encodes CDR1 MDHEN and CDR2 SYDVKM. The CDR3 contains 13 residues. Trimming took 1 base from V and 1 from J, leaving 4 bases between them. The CDR3 nucleotides are TGTGCCAGCAGTTTATCTAGCCAAGAGACCCAGTACTTC. Residues: CASSLSSQETQYF.

This clonotype appeared many times. V is TRBV20-1 and J is TRBJ1-1; a weak D match, TRBD1 (5 bases). This CDR3 has 16 residues. The germline gives CDR1 DFQATT, CDR2 SNEGSKA (reference sequence). With 0 bases removed from V and 1 base from J, the gap between germline ends came to 15 bases. In DNA, the CDR3 is TGCAGTGCTAGAGATCAGGGTAGGCACTGGAACACTGAAGCTTTCTTT. Its translation: CSARDQGRHWNTEAFF.

This clonotype has a count of ten or more. The rearrangement links TRBV6-5 to TRBJ1-1; D remains unclear. The V and J ends lost 0 bases and 4 bases respectively, with 9 bases between them. Germline V lookup: CDR1 MNHEY, CDR2 SVGAGI. This CDR3 spans 14 amino acids. The CDR3 DNA reads as TGTGCCAGCAGTTACTCGACCCGCGGCACTGAAGCTTTCTTT. As protein: CASSYSTRGTEAFF.

This clonotype occurred a few times. The CDR3 nucleotides read TGCAGTGCTACTAGACAGTTTTTGAACACTGAAGCTTTCTTT. Translated: CSATRQFLNTEAFF. V usage is TRBV20-1 and J usage is TRBJ1-1; a possible D gene is TRBD1 (5 bases). The CDR3 consists of 14 residues. The germline gives CDR1 DFQATT, CDR2 SNEGSKA (reference sequence). Trimming left V 4 bases short and J 0 bases short, with 12 bases between.

The chain is built from TRBV7-9 and TRBJ2-7; a possible D gene is TRBD1 (5 bases). CDR1 and CDR2 (germline): SEHNR, FQNEAQ (reference sequence). CDR3 length: 13 amino acids. Trimming stripped 2 bases from V and 6 bases from J, with 11 bases between. CDR3 in DNA: TGTGCCAGCAGCTTATCAGGGTTCGGCGAGCAGTACTTC. Translating gives CASSLSGFGEQYF.

This clonotype has a count of ten or more. Germline is not matched at one junction end, which may reflect a read error. This sequence joins TRBV19 and TRBJ2-2; D unresolved. In germline, CDR1 is LNHDA, CDR2 SQIVND (reference sequence). The CDR3 has 13 residues. CDR3 loop: CASSITNTGELFF. The DNA of the CDR3 is TGTGCCAGCAGTATAACAAACACCGGGGAGCTGTTTTTT.